These 20 T cell receptor beta chains came from one sample sequenced in a study of T cells after posttransplantation cyclophosphamide. Libraries were prepared by immunoSEQ multiplex PCR; TCRdb keeps only in-frame clonotypes and omits some of them. Here the sample spans around 15,000 clones, 85% being singletons. Methotrexate plus calcineurin inhibitor accompanied controls' myeloablative marrow transplants; sampling was 1 year later. The source material was PBMCs, sampled after allogeneic stem cell transplant with calcineurin inhibitor and methotrexate. The receptors shown here come from a female patient under 30 who received an allogeneic stem cell transplant from an unrelated donor, was CMV-positive, and had acute and chronic GVHD. Some T cells could come from the graft donor.

V is TRBV7-9 and J is TRBJ2-7; D might be TRBD1 (5 bases). This CDR3 is 15 amino acids long. The ends were cut back, 4 bases at V and 9 bases at J, with 22 bases in the middle. CDR1 SEHNR and CDR2 FQNEAQ come from the germline V gene (reference sequence). CDR3 loop: CASSSRAGRPRGQYF. DNA of the CDR3: TGTGCCAGCAGCTCCCGGGCAGGGCGTCCTCGTGGGCAGTACTTC.

This clone was seen once. V usage is TRBV19 and J usage is TRBJ2-1; 8 nucleotides align to TRBD2. J was trimmed by 4 bases and V by 3 bases; bases with no gene match: 8. CDR1 LNHDA and CDR2 SQIVND come from the germline V gene (reference sequence). CDR3 size: 16 residues. CDR3 sequence reads: CASSIDGRAGYNEQFF. CDR3 sequence (DNA): TGTGCCAGTAGTATTGACGGGAGGGCGGGATACAATGAGCAGTTCTTC.

The chain employs TRBV18 and TRBJ1-2; 9 bases map to TRBD1. With 5 bases clipped from V and 5 bases from J, the junction kept 6 bases outside the gene matches. The CDR3 spans 14 residues. The germline V gene has CDR1 KGHSH and CDR2 LQKENI. Written as DNA, the CDR3 is TGTGCCAGCTCATATCAGGACAGGGGTTATGGCTACACCTTC. This gives the protein CASSYQDRGYGYTF.

This chain connects TRBV7-8 to TRBJ2-3, with D possibly being TRBD2 (6 bases). The CDR3 covers 15 residues. Germline assignment: CDR1 SGHVS and CDR2 FQNEAQ. V was shortened by 5 bases and J by 2 bases, with 14 bases between the two germline ends. CDR3 sequence (DNA): TGTGCCAGCAGCCCCCCCGGGAGAGCCACAGATACGCAGTATTTT. This encodes CASSPPGRATDTQYF. The variable domain in full, completed from reference TRBV7-8 and TRBJ2-3, reads GAGVSQSPRYKVAKRGQDVALRCDPISGHVSLFWYQQALGQGPEFLTYFQNEAQLDKSGLPSDRFFAERPEGSVSTLKIQRTQQEDSAVYLCASSPPGRATDTQYFGPGTRLTVL.

Comments on this clone: This sequence is one base from a far larger clone and is likely a read error. This CDR3 is also generated by other DNA sequences in the sample. The chain recombines TRBV5-1 with TRBJ1-2; D is ambiguous. Trimming shortened V by 0 bases and J by 3 bases, and 6 bases separated the two germline ends. The CDR3 totals 13 residues. The V gene's germline CDR1 is SGHRS and CDR2 YFSETQ. CDR3: CASSLASDYGYTF. The DNA of the CDR3 is TGCGCCAGCAGCTTGGCCTCGGACTATGGCTACACCTTC.

The chain links TRBV10-3 to TRBJ1-2, with a weak D call TRBD1 (6 bases). The ends were cut back, 2 bases at V and 4 bases at J, with 20 bases in the middle. The CDR3 length is 17 residues. Germline V gene data show CDR1 as ENHRY and CDR2 as SYGVKD. The CDR3 loop reads CAISERTAETSLYGYTF. The CDR3 bases are TGTGCCATCAGTGAGAGGACAGCCGAAACATCTCTCTATGGCTACACCTTC.

The gene calls are TRBV7-7 and TRBJ2-7, with a possible D match to TRBD1 (6 bases). V was cut by 5 bases and J by 6 bases, with 11 bases left in between. The germline CDR1 and CDR2 sequences are SSHAT and FNYEAQ (reference sequence). The CDR3 has 12 amino acids. For the CDR3, the DNA is TGTGCCAGCAGCCCCGACAGGATCGAGCAGTACTTC. It translates to CASSPDRIEQYF.

V gene TRBV19 combines with J gene TRBJ1-2; 9 bases match TRBD1. Trimming removed 4 bases from V and 3 bases from J; junction bases left unmatched: 6. Germline lookup yields CDR1 LNHDA and CDR2 SQIVND (reference sequence). This CDR3 is 15 amino acids long. CDR3 loop: CASSTSGTGHYGYTF. The CDR3 region has the DNA TGTGCCAGTAGTACCTCCGGGACAGGGCACTATGGCTACACCTTC.

The chain carries TRBV29-1 and TRBJ2-7, with D maybe TRBD1 (6 bases). CDR1 is SQVTM and CDR2 is ANQGSEA in the germline V gene. Trimming left V 5 bases short and J 2 bases short, with 10 bases between. The CDR3 has 12 residues. CDR3 amino acids: CSVWGQTYEQYF. Here the CDR3 DNA reads TGCAGCGTTTGGGGGCAAACCTACGAGCAGTACTTC.

The rearrangement uses TRBV19 and TRBJ2-1; 8 positions agree with TRBD2. Germline CDR1 reads LNHDA; CDR2 reads SQIVND (reference sequence). Unmatched junction bases numbered 9, after V lost 8 bases and J lost 9 bases. CDR3 length equals 13 residues. The CDR3 nucleotides read TGTGCCAGTGGGGCTAGCGGGTTGAGTGAGCAGTTCTTC. Translation gives CASGASGLSEQFF.

The rearrangement joins TRBV28 to TRBJ2-7; 7 bases line up with TRBD2. Per germline, CDR1 MDHEN and CDR2 SYDVKM. J was trimmed by 4 bases and V by 4 bases; bases with no gene match: 16. The CDR3 consists of 17 residues. CDR3 sequence (DNA): TGTGCCAGCAGTTCCCCACTGGAGGGGACTACGGGGTACGAGCAGTACTTC. This codes for CASSSPLEGTTGYEQYF.

The chain carries TRBV5-1 and TRBJ2-5; 9 bases match TRBD1. Judging by the DNA end, TRBJ2-7 fits better; the J call may be wrong. CDR3 length equals 17 residues. Germline assignment: CDR1 SGHRS and CDR2 YFSETQ. CDR3 DNA sequence: TGCGCCAGCAGCCCCAGACTGAGACAGGGGGGATCCTACGAGCAGTACTTC. Translation gives CASSPRLRQGGSYEQYF.

This clone was seen just once. The V call is TRBV5-1, the J call TRBJ2-5, with D perhaps matching TRBD1 (6 bases). Germline V gene data show CDR1 as SGHRS and CDR2 as YFSETQ. The CDR3 contains 14 residues. V lost 6 bases, J lost 4 bases, and 16 bases lay in between. CDR3 coding DNA: TGCGCCAGCAAACTAGGGCCACAGGGAGAGACCCAGTACTTC. Its translation: CASKLGPQGETQYF.

The rearrangement links TRBV9 to TRBJ2-5; 12 positions agree with TRBD2. The end of the DNA fits TRBJ2-7 better, so the J call may be wrong. Germline CDR1 and CDR2: SGDLS and YYNGEE. This CDR3 has 15 residues. The CDR3 DNA follows: TGTGCCAGCAGCCTAGCGGGAGGGGGAGCTTACGAGCAGTACTTC. Translating it yields CASSLAGGGAYEQYF.

The rearrangement joins TRBV6-4 to TRBJ2-3; 12 bases align to TRBD2. The CDR3 is 15 amino acids. Germline-derived CDR1 and CDR2 are MRHNA and SNTAGT. V shed 3 bases, J shed 4 bases, and the junction held 2 bases outside the gene matches. The CDR3 DNA follows: TGTGCCAGCAGTGAACTAGCGGGAGGTGCAGATACGCAGTATTTT. Amino acid sequence: CASSELAGGADTQYF.

The J gene is TRBJ1-5, the V gene TRBV2; tentative D call: TRBD1 (6 bases). V gave up 4 bases and J gave up 5 bases, with 15 bases separating them. Germline assignment: CDR1 SNHLY and CDR2 FYNNEI. This CDR3 has 15 residues. The CDR3 sequence is CASSVGGLRDQPQHF. CDR3 nucleotide sequence: TGTGCCAGCAGTGTGGGGGGGCTACGGGATCAGCCCCAGCATTTT.

The gene calls are TRBV13 and TRBJ2-1, with 11 bases identical to TRBD1. The CDR3 runs to 16 residues. Germline CDR1 is PRHDT and CDR2 is FYEKMQ (reference sequence). Trimming cost V 4 bases and J 4 bases; bases outside gene matches: 6. Here the CDR3 reads CASSSRDRGLYNEQFF. DNA for the CDR3: TGTGCCAGCAGCTCCCGGGACAGGGGGTTGTACAATGAGCAGTTCTTC. Complete variable domain (other parts from reference TRBV13 and TRBJ2-1): AAGVIQSPRHLIKEKRETATLKCYPIPRHDTVYWYQQGPGQDPQFLISFYEKMQSDKGSIPDRFSAQQFSDYHSELNMSSLELGDSALYFCASSSRDRGLYNEQFFGPGTRLTVL.

The V call is TRBV28, the J call TRBJ2-7, with 9 bases lining up with TRBD2. From germline, CDR1 is MDHEN and CDR2 SYDVKM. V gave up 4 bases and J gave up 2 bases; unmatched junction bases: 6. This CDR3 is 15 amino acids long. The CDR3 spells CASSSSGRPTYEQYF. CDR3 sequence (DNA): TGTGCCAGCAGTTCAAGCGGGAGGCCAACCTACGAGCAGTACTTC.

A note on this clone: The junction departs from the called germline gene at one end, perhaps through a read error. The rearrangement links TRBV2 to TRBJ1-1; a possible D gene is TRBD1 (5 bases). Germline V gives CDR1 SNHLY, CDR2 FYNNEI. The CDR3 covers 15 residues. The CDR3 DNA sequence: TGTGCCAGCAGTCGAGTGAGGGGACTGAAGACTGAAGCTTTCTTT. Encoded protein: CASSRVRGLKTEAFF.

This sequence joins TRBV6-5 and TRBJ2-2; no clear D gene. V lost 5 bases to trimming and J lost 7 bases, with 8 bases between them. CDR1 MNHEY and CDR2 SVGAGI come from the germline V gene. The CDR3 sequence is 12 residues long. DNA for the CDR3: TGTGCCAGCAGTCCCGGGTTCGGGGAGCTGTTTTTT. As protein: CASSPGFGELFF.